This entry features one TCR beta chain sequence. This entry is derived from a study of Graves' ophthalmopathy and Graves' hyperthyroidism. From RNA, the CDR3 regions of TCR beta chains were amplified and sequenced. Second-round multiplex PCR followed a first-round RT-PCR using HTBI primers. Each CDR3 protein gets one entry after TCRdb re-called the multiplex PCR reads with MiXCR. There are 500,000 to 700,000 distinct CDR3 sequences in the sample; approximately 35% occur only once, and around 4% lies in the top ten. A diagnosis was made from clinical symptoms together with serum thyroxine, TRAb, thyroid ultrasound and orbital computed tomography. This CDR3 has 11 residues. Germline assignment: CDR1 SQVTM and CDR2 ANQGSEA. Trimming took off 5 bases at V and 3 bases at J, with 8 bases between the two ends.

This receptor was taken from an adult man with Graves' hyperthyroidism. V gene TRBV29-1 combines with J gene TRBJ2-7, with a weak D call TRBD2 (6 bases). The specimen sequenced was peripheral blood or thyroid tissue (not recorded which). The CDR3 DNA follows: TGCAGCGTTAACGGGGGCTACGAGCAGTACTTC. Amino acid sequence: CSVNGGYEQYF.